The 14 T cell receptor beta chains in this list originate from one sample, sequenced in a study of CD8+CD57+ T cells in acquired aplastic anemia. For CDR3 and TCR beta VDJ profiling, genomic DNA was the template used. TCRdb re-called the reads through MiXCR, storing one row per CDR3 protein. The table lists some 170,000 distinct CDR3 sequences, 60% to 80% of them singletons, with approximately 48% in the top ten. Individuals selected for sequencing had exhibited CD8+CD57+ cell expansion on flow cytometry. Sample: sorted CD4+, CD8+, or CD8+CD57+ T cells (not recorded which) from PBMCs. Source of these receptors: a human donor with aplastic anemia.

J is TRBJ2-3 and V is TRBV5-1; no clear D gene. The V and J ends lost 5 bases and 8 bases respectively, with 12 bases between them. Germline V gives CDR1 SGHRS, CDR2 YFSETQ. The CDR3 loop spans 12 amino acids. The CDR3 DNA sequence: TGCGCCAGCAGTCCAGGAGAAGGTACGCAGTATTTT. Amino acid sequence: CASSPGEGTQYF.

This sequence joins TRBV7-2 and TRBJ2-3; weak D call: TRBD2 (6 bases). Between the trimmed V and J ends, which lost 2 bases and 0 bases, there was a span of 18 bases. Germline V gene sequence: CDR1 SGHTA, CDR2 FQGNSA. The CDR3 spans 18 residues. This CDR3 reads CASSLRTGLGTSTDTQYF. DNA for the CDR3: TGTGCCAGCAGCTTACGAACGGGGCTAGGGACTAGCACAGATACGCAGTATTTT.

The J gene is TRBJ2-7, the V gene TRBV25-1; D unresolved. CDR3 size: 15 residues. Deletions cut 1 base from V and 0 bases from J, with 10 bases between. The germline CDR1 and CDR2 sequences are MGHDK and SYGVNS. The CDR3 reads CASSELREASYEQYF. In nucleotides, the CDR3 is TGTGCCAGCAGTGAATTGAGAGAGGCCTCCTACGAGCAGTACTTC.

V is TRBV7-2 and J is TRBJ1-6; D call uncertain. V lost 2 bases and J 10 bases, leaving 9 bases between the germline ends. The length of the CDR3 is 13 residues. CDR1 and CDR2 (germline): SGHTA, FQGNSA. CDR3 coding DNA: TGTGCCAGCAGCTTATGGGCGCGATCACCCCTCCACTTT. This codes for CASSLWARSPLHF. The variable domain in full, with the rest retrieved from reference TRBV7-2 and TRBJ1-6, is GAGVSQSPSNKVTEKGKDVELRCDPISGHTALYWYRQSLGQGLEFLIYFQGNSAPDKSGLPSDRFSAERTGGSVSTLTIQRTQQEDSAVYLCASSLWARSPLHFGNGTRLTVT.

This chain links TRBV14 with TRBJ1-4; TRBD1 might be the D (5 bases). CDR1 SGHDN and CDR2 FVKESK come from the germline V gene. This CDR3 contains 13 residues. Deletions cut 0 bases from V and 8 bases from J, with 7 bases between. In nucleotides, the CDR3 is TGTGCCAGCAGCCAAGACGACAGAGAAAAACTGTTTTTT. It translates to CASSQDDREKLFF.

DNA of the CDR3: TGTGCCAGCAGGGACAGGGATAACAATGAGCAGTTCTTC. Residues: CASRDRDNNEQFF. The V and J genes are TRBV6-4 and TRBJ2-1, with 8 positions matching TRBD1. This CDR3 has 13 residues. With V trimmed by 6 bases and J by 5 bases, 3 bases remained unmatched. CDR1 and CDR2 (germline): MRHNA, SNTAGT.

The chain recombines TRBV7-9 with TRBJ2-5; TRBD1 or TRBD2 may be the D gene (6 bases each). V was cut by 4 bases and J by 3 bases, with 15 bases left in between. The CDR3 extends over 15 amino acids. From germline, CDR1 is SEHNR and CDR2 FQNEAQ (reference sequence). CDR3 loop: CASSWNVGGEETQYF. CDR3 DNA: TGTGCCAGCAGCTGGAACGTCGGGGGCGAAGAGACCCAGTACTTC.

This chain links TRBV5-6 with TRBJ2-7; a weak D match, TRBD2 (6 bases). This CDR3 region has 11 residues. Germline-derived CDR1 and CDR2 are SGHDT and YYEEEE. V gave up 2 bases and J gave up 7 bases, with 7 bases separating them. Here the CDR3 reads CASSFRGEQYF. CDR3 in DNA: TGTGCCAGCAGCTTCCGGGGGGAGCAGTACTTC.

The chain is built from TRBV24-1 and TRBJ2-7, with D possibly being TRBD1 (5 bases). This CDR3 is built from 14 residues. CDR1 and CDR2 (germline): KGHDR, SFDVKD. Trimming stripped 4 bases from V and 7 bases from J, with 16 bases between. CDR3 nucleotide sequence: TGTGCCACCAGTGAGATAGGAACCAGGGATGAGCAGTACTTC. Protein: CATSEIGTRDEQYF.

The V call is TRBV7-2, the J call TRBJ2-5; TRBD2 is a possible D gene (6 bases). Germline V gene sequence: CDR1 SGHTA, CDR2 FQGNSA. The CDR3 spans 14 residues. V lost 5 bases and J 5 bases, leaving 15 bases between the germline ends. The CDR3 DNA reads TGTGCCAGCAGCCCCGGGAGACTTTCGGAGACCCAGTACTTC. Amino acid sequence: CASSPGRLSETQYF.

The rearrangement uses TRBV20-1 and TRBJ1-1, with 7 nucleotides matching TRBD1. This CDR3 region has 14 residues. Germline-derived CDR1 and CDR2 are DFQATT and SNEGSKA (reference sequence). V lost 3 bases to trimming and J lost 8 bases; unmatched junction nucleotides: 12. The CDR3 loop reads CSARDRRSSYEAFF. Here the CDR3 DNA reads TGCAGTGCTAGGGACAGGAGGAGCTCCTACGAAGCTTTCTTT.

This clonotype was detected many times. The chain employs TRBV12-3 or TRBV12-4 and TRBJ2-2, with 7 nucleotides matching TRBD1. Germline trimming cut 4 bases from V and 3 bases from J; bases unmatched to any gene: 2. The CDR3 consists of 14 residues. The CDR3 nucleotides are TGTGCCAGCAGTTACAGGGGAGACACCGGGGAGCTGTTTTTT. It yields the protein CASSYRGDTGELFF.

The chain uses TRBV7-3 and TRBJ1-5; D is uncertain. Trimming stripped 3 bases from V and 4 bases from J, with 4 bases between. This CDR3 has 12 residues. Germline V gives CDR1 SGHTA, CDR2 FQGTGA. Here the CDR3 reads CASSLMNQPQHF. Written as DNA, the CDR3 is TGTGCCAGCAGCTTGATGAATCAGCCCCAGCATTTT.

The chain employs TRBV20-1 and TRBJ2-1, with D tentatively TRBD1 or TRBD2 (5 bases each). Germline CDR1 reads DFQATT; CDR2 reads SNEGSKA (reference sequence). With 8 bases removed from V and 6 bases from J, the gap between germline ends came to 20 bases. The length of the CDR3 is 14 residues. CDR3 sequence (DNA): TGCAGTCCCCTGACAGACGGACTTAGCAATGAGCAGTTCTTC. Protein product: CSPLTDGLSNEQFF.